This paragraph covers one T cell receptor beta chain sequence. Repertoires were generated with immunoSEQ multiplex PCR, while TCRdb's copy carries only in-frame clones and drops some. The repertoire consists of approximately 200,000 clones, with about 83% occurring once and the leading ten covering about 20%. The length of the CDR3 is 15 residues. The germline V gene encodes CDR1 SGDLS and CDR2 YYNGEE. V dropped 2 bases and J dropped 6 bases, with 17 bases sitting between them. The data were obtained in a study of blood T cell repertoires in COVID-19. Sequencing used peripheral blood. The sequence was obtained from a person aged 65 to 79 with COVID-19, enrolled during active disease. J is TRBJ1-2 and V is TRBV9, with no clear D. This CDR3 is CASSVLLDYEDGYTF. The CDR3 DNA follows: TGTGCCAGCAGCGTTCTCCTAGACTATGAGGATGGCTACACCTTC.